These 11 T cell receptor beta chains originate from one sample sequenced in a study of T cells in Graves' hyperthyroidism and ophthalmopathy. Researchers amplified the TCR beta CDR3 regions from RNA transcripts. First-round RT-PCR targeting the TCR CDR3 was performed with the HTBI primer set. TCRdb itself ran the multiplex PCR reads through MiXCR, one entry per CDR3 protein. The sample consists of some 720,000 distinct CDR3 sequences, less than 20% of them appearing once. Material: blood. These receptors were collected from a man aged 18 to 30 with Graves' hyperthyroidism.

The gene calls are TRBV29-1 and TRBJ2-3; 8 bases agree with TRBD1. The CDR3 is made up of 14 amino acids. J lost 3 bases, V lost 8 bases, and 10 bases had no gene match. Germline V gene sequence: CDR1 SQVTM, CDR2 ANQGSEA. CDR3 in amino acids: CSTAGTGTTDTQYF. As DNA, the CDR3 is TGCAGCACGGCCGGGACAGGAACGACAGATACGCAGTATTTT.

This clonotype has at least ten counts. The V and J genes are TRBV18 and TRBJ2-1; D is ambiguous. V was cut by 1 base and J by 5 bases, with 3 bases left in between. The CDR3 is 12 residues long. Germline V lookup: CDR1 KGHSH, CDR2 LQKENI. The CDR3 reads CASSPQDNEQFF. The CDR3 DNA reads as TGTGCCAGCTCACCACAGGACAATGAGCAGTTCTTC.

The CDR3 spells CASSAGTGDLPGNTIYF. CDR3 in DNA: TGTGCCAGCAGCGCTGGAACGGGGGATCTACCTGGAAACACCATATATTTT. This chain uses TRBV9 with TRBJ1-3; weak D call: TRBD1 (5 bases). The CDR3 totals 17 residues. V was pared by 3 bases and J by 2 bases, with 18 bases between. Germline CDR1 is SGDLS and CDR2 is YYNGEE.

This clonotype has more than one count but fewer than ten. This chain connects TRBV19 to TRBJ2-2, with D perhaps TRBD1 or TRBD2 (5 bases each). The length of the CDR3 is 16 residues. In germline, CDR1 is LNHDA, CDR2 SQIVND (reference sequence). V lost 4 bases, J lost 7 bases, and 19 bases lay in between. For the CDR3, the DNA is TGTGCCAGTAGTAGAGGGGTATTGAAAACCTACGGGGAGCTGTTTTTT. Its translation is CASSRGVLKTYGELFF.

CDR3: CASSLFGALTLSGANVLTF. The CDR3 DNA sequence: TGTGCCAGCAGTTTATTTGGGGCCCTTACCCTCTCTGGGGCCAACGTCCTGACTTTC. This sequence joins TRBV28 and TRBJ2-6; TRBD1 is a possible D gene (5 bases). There are 19 residues in the CDR3. The V gene's germline CDR1 is MDHEN and CDR2 SYDVKM. V was pared by 1 base and J by 0 bases, with 16 bases between.

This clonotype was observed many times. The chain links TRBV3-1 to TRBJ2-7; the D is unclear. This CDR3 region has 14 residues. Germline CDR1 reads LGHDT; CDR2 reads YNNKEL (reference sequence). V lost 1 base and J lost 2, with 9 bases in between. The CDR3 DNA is TGTGCCAGCAGCCAAGGCCACGGAACCTACGAGCAGTACTTC. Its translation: CASSQGHGTYEQYF.

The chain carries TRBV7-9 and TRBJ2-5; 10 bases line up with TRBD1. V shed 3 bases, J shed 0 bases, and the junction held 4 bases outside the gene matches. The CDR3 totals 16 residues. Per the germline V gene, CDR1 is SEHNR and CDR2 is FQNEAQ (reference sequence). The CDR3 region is CASSLGTGEYQETQYF. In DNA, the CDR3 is TGTGCCAGCAGCTTGGGGACAGGGGAGTACCAAGAGACCCAGTACTTC. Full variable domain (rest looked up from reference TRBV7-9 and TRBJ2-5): DTGVSQNPRHKITKRGQNVTFRCDPISEHNRLYWYRQTLGQGPEFLTYFQNEAQLEKSRLLSDRFSAERPKGSFSTLEIQRTEQGDSAMYLCASSLGTGEYQETQYFGPGTRLLVL.

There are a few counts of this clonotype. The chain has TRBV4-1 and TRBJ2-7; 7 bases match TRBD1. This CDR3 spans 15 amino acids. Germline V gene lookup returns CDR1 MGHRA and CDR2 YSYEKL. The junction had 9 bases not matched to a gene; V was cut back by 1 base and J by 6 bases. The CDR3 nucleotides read TGCGCCAGCAGCCAAGTTTTACAGGGGCGCGCCGAGCAGTACTTC. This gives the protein CASSQVLQGRAEQYF.

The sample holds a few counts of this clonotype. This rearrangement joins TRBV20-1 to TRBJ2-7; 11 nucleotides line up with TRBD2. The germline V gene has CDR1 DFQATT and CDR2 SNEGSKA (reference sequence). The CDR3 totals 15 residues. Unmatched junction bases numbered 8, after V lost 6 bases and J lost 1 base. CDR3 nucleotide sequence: TGCAGTGCCCTCACTAGCGGGAGTCTATCCTACGAGCAGTACTTC. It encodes CSALTSGSLSYEQYF.

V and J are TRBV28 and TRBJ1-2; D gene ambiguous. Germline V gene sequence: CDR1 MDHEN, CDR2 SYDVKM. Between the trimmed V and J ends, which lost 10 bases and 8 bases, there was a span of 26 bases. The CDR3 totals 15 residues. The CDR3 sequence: CATPRERTRSGGYTF. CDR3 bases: TGTGCCACCCCCCGGGAACGGACCCGATCCGGGGGCTACACCTTC.

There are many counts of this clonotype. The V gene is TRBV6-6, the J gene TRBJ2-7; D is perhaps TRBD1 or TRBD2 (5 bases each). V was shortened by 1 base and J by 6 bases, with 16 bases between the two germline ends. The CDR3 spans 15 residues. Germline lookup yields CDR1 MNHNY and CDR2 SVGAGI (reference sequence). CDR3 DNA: TGTGCCAGCAGTTACTACTCGGGACGAGCCCTCGAGCAGTACTTC. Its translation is CASSYYSGRALEQYF.